Sequencing of this T cell receptor (beta chain) was carried out in a study of cytomegalovirus exposure and HLA in healthy donors. Germline V gene lookup returns CDR1 SGDLS and CDR2 YYNGEE. V lost 0 bases and J 5 bases, leaving 5 bases between the germline ends. There are 13 residues in the CDR3. Amplification used 60 Vbeta primers and 13 Jbeta primers. Produced via immunoSEQ multiplex PCR; TCRdb's table is partial and in-frame only. The repertoire holds fewer than 85,000 clones, with 65% to 75% as singletons. The chain couples TRBV9 to TRBJ2-2, with D possibly TRBD2 on 5 matching bases. Sample: PBMCs. The clonotype was recovered from a middle-aged man in good health and CMV-seropositive. The CDR3 nucleotides are TGTGCCAGCAGCGTAGCGGGGACCGGGGAGCTGTTTTTT. Protein product: CASSVAGTGELFF.